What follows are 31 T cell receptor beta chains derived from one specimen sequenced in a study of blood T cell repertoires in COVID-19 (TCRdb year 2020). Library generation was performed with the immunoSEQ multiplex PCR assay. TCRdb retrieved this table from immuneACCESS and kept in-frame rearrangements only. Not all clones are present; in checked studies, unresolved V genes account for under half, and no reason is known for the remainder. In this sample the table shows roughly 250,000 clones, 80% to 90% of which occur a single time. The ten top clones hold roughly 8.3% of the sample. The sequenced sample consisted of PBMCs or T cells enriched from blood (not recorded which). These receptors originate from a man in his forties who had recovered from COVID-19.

In DNA, the CDR3 is TGTGCCAGCAGCTCGGGTCTGACAGGGACCTACGAGCAGTACTTC. Protein: CASSSGLTGTYEQYF. The chain uses TRBV7-2 and TRBJ2-7; 7 bases agree with TRBD1. The CDR3 is made up of 15 amino acids. V lost 4 bases, J lost 2 bases, and 8 bases stayed unmatched. Per germline, CDR1 SGHTA and CDR2 FQGNSA.

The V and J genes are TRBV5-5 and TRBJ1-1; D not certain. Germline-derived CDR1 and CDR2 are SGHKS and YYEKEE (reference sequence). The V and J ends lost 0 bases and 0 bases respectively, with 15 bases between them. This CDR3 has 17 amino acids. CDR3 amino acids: CASSLGFGGGLNTEAFF. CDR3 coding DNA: TGTGCCAGCAGCTTGGGGTTTGGTGGCGGGCTGAACACTGAAGCTTTCTTT.

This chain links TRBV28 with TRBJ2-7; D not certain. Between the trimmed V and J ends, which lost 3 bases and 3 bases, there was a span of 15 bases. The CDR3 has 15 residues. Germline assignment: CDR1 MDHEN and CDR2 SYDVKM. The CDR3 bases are TGTGCCAGCAGTTTCTCGGCGCCCGGCGGCTACGAGCAGTACTTC. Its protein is CASSFSAPGGYEQYF.

This CDR3 reads CATSDSYSGRVNEQFF. The CDR3 nucleotides read TGTGCCACCAGTGATTCTTATAGCGGGAGGGTCAATGAGCAGTTCTTC. V is TRBV24-1 and J is TRBJ2-1; TRBD2 agrees at 11 bases. The CDR3 sequence is 16 residues long. V trimming: 2 bases; J trimming: 6 bases; junction bases outside the gene matches: 5. CDR1 KGHDR and CDR2 SFDVKD come from the germline V gene.

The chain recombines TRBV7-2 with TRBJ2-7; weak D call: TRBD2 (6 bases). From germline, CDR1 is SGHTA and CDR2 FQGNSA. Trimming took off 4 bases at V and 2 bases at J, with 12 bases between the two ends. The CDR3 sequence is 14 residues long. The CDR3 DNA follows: TGTGCCAGCAGCTCCCGACTAGGACCCTACGAGCAGTACTTC. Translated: CASSSRLGPYEQYF. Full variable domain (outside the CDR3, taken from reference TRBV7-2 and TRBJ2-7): GAGVSQSPSNKVTEKGKDVELRCDPISGHTALYWYRQSLGQGLEFLIYFQGNSAPDKSGLPSDRFSAERTGGSVSTLTIQRTQQEDSAVYLCASSSRLGPYEQYFGPGTRLTVT.

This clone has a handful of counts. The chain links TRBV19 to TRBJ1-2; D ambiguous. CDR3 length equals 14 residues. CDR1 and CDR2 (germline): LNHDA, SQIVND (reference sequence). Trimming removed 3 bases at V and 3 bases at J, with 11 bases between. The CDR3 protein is CASSIGVGDYGYTF. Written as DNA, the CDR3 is TGTGCCAGTAGTATCGGGGTAGGAGACTATGGCTACACCTTC.

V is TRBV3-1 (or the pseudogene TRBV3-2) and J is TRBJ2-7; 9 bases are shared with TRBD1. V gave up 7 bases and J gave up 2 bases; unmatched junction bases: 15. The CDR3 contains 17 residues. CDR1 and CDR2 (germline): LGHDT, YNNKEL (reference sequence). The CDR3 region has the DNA TGTGCCAGCACTTATCCCGGACAGGGGCTGGTTACCTACGAGCAGTACTTC. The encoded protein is CASTYPGQGLVTYEQYF.

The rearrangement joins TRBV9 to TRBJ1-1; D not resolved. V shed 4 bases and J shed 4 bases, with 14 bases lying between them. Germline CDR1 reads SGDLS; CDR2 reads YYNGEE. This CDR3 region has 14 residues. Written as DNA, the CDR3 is TGTGCCAGCAGCTCTCGTCCCAGCGGCACTGAAGCTTTCTTT. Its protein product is CASSSRPSGTEAFF.

CDR3 sequence reads: CASSHSGISYEQYF. The DNA for the CDR3 is TGTGCCAGCAGTCATAGCGGGATCTCCTACGAGCAGTACTTC. This chain joins TRBV6-6 and TRBJ2-7, with 8 nucleotides matching TRBD2. With V trimmed by 5 bases and J by 0 bases, 3 bases remained unmatched. Per the germline V gene, CDR1 is MNHNY and CDR2 is SVGAGI (reference sequence). This CDR3 is built from 14 residues.

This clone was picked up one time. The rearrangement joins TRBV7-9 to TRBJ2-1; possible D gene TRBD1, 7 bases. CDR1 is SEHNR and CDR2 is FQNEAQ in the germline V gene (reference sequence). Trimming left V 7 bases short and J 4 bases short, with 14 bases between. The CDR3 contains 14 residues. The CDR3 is CASIMEGQYNEQFF. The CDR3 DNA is TGTGCCAGCATCATGGAGGGACAGTACAATGAGCAGTTCTTC.

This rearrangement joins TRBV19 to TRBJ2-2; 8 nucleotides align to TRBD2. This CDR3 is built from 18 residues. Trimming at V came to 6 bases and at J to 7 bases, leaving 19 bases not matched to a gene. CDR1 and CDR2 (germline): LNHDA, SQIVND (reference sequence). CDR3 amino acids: CASRNAGGSFFRDGELFF. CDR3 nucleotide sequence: TGTGCCAGTAGAAACGCGGGAGGCTCCTTTTTTAGAGACGGGGAGCTGTTTTTT.

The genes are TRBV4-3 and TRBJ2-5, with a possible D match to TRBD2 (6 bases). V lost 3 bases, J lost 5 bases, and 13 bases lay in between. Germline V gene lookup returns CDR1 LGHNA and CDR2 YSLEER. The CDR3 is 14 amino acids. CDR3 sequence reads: CASSQDTSRETQYF. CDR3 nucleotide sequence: TGCGCCAGCAGCCAGGATACTAGCCGGGAGACCCAGTACTTC.

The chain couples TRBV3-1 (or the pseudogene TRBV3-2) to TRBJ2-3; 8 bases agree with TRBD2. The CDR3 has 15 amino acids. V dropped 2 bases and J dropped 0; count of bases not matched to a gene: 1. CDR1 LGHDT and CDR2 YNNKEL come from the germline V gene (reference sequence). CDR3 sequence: CASSQTSGSTDTQYF. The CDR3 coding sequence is TGTGCCAGCAGCCAAACTAGCGGAAGCACAGATACGCAGTATTTT.

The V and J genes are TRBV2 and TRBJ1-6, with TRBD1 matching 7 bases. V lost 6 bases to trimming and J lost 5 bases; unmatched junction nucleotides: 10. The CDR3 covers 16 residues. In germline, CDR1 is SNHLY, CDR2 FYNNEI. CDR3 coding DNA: TGTGCCAGCAGCGTAGGGCCGGGACAGAATAATTCACCCCTCCACTTT. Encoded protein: CASSVGPGQNNSPLHF.

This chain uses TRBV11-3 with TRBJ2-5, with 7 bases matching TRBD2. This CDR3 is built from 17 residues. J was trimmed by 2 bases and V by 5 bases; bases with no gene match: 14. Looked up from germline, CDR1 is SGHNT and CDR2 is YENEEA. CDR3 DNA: TGTGCCAGCAGCCCTTTTTGGGGGGAGGGAAAACAAGAGACCCAGTACTTC. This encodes CASSPFWGEGKQETQYF.

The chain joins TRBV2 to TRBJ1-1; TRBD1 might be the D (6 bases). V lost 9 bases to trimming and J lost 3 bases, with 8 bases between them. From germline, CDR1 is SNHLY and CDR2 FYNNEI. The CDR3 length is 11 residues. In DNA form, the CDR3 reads TGTGCCAGTCCAGGGGACACTGAAGCTTTCTTT. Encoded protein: CASPGDTEAFF.

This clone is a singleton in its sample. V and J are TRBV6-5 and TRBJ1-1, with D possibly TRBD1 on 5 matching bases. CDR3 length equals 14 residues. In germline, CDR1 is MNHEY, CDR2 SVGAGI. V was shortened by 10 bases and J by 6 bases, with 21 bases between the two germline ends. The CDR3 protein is CATRWEGKRPEAFF. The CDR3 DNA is TGTGCCACCCGGTGGGAGGGGAAGAGGCCTGAAGCTTTCTTT.

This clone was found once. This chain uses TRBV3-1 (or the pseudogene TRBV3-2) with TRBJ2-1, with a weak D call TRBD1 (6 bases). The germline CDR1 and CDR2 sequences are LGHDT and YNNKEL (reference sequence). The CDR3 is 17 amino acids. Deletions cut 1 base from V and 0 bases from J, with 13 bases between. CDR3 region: CASSQGTGLGSYNEQFF. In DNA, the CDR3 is TGTGCCAGCAGCCAAGGAACAGGGTTAGGCTCCTACAATGAGCAGTTCTTC.

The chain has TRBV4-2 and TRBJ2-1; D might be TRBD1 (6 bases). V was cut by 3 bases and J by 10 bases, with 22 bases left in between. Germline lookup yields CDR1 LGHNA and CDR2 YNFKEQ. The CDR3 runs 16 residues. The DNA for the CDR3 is TGTGCCAGCAGCCACCACAACGGACAGAACACCGGGGAGCAGTTCTTC. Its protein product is CASSHHNGQNTGEQFF.

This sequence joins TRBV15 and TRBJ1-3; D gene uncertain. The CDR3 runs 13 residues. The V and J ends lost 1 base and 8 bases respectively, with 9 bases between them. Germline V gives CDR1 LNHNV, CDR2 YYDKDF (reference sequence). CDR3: CATSRVKTDTIYF. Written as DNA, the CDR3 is TGTGCCACCAGCAGAGTCAAAACGGACACCATATATTTT.

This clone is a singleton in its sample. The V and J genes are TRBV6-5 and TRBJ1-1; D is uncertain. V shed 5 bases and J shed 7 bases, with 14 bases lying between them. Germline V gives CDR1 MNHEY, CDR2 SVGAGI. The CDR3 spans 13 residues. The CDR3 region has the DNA TGTGCCAGCAGTAAACAAGCGGGCCTTGAAGCTTTCTTT. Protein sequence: CASSKQAGLEAFF.

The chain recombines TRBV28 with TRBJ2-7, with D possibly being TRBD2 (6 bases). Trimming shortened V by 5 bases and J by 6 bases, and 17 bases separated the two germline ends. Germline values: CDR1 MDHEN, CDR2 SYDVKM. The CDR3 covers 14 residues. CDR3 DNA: TGTGCCAGCAGTCAACACACACGGGAGTTCGAGCAGTACTTC. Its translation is CASSQHTREFEQYF.

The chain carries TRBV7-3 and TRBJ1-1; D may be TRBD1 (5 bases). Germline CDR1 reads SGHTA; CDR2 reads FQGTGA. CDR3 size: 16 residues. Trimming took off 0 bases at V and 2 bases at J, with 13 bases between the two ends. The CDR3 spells CASSLTDIGPNTEAFF. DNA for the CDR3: TGTGCCAGCAGCTTAACGGACATCGGCCCAAACACTGAAGCTTTCTTT.

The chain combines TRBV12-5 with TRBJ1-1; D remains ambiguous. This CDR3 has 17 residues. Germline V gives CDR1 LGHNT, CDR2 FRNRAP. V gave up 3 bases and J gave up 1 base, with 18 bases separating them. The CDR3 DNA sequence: TGTGCTAGTGGTTTCTCCCCGGACTCTGTTCAGAACACTGAAGCTTTCTTT. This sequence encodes CASGFSPDSVQNTEAFF.

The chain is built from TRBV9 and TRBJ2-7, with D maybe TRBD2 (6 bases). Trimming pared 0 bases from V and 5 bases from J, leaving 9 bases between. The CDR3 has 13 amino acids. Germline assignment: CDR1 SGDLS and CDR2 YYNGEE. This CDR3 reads CASSVGRGNEQYF. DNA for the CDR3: TGTGCCAGCAGCGTAGGGAGGGGAAACGAGCAGTACTTC.

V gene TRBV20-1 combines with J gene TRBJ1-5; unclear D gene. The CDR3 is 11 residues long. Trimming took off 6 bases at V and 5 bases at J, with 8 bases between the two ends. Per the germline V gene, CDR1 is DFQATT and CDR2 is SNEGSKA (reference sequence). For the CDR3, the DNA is TGCAGTGCAATCGTAGATCAGCCCCAGCATTTT. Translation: CSAIVDQPQHF.

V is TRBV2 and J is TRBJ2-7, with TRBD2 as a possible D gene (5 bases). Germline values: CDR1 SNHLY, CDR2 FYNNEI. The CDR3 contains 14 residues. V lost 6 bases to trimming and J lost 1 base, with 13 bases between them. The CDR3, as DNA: TGTGCCAGCAGAAGGGAGCGGAGGTCCTACGAGCAGTACTTC. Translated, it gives CASRRERRSYEQYF.

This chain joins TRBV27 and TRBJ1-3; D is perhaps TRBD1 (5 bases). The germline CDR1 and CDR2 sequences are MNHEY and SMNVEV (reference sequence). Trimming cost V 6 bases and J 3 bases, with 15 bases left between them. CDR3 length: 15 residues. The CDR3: CASRSSRVGGNTIYF. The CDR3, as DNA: TGTGCCAGCAGATCCTCCAGGGTCGGTGGAAACACCATATATTTT.

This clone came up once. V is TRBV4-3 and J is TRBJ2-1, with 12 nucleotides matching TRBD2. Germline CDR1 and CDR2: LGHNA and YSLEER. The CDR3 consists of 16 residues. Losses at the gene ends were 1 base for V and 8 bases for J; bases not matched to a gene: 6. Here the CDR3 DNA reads TGCGCCAGCAGCCAAGTTACGACTAGCGGGGGAGATGAGCAGTTCTTC. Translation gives CASSQVTTSGGDEQFF.

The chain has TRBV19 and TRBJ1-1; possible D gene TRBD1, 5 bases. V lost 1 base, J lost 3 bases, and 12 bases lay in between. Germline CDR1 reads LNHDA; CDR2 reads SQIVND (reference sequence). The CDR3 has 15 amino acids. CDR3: CASSIGRGEDTEAFF. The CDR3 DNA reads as TGTGCCAGTAGTATAGGTAGGGGTGAGGACACTGAAGCTTTCTTT.

CDR3 region: CASSYSIQPSTDTQYF. CDR3 coding DNA: TGTGCCAGCAGTTACTCGATACAGCCTAGCACAGATACGCAGTATTTT. The chain recombines TRBV6-5 with TRBJ2-3; D call uncertain. Deletions cut 0 bases from V and 0 bases from J, with 10 bases between. Germline lookup yields CDR1 MNHEY and CDR2 SVGAGI. This CDR3 is built from 16 residues.